This T cell receptor (beta chain) was observed in a study of T-cell memory formation after mild COVID-19. This clonotype was found a few times. Its antigen remains unknown. The study, taken as a whole, reports: Day 37-peaking second-wave clones had unconfirmed SARS-CoV-2 specificity. CM and EM subsets held most contracting CD4+ clones; EMRA held CD8+ ones. Among clones contracting day 15 to 85, CD4/CD8 was balanced, whereas later expanders leaned CD4+.

MiXCR, applied by TCRdb to the 5' RACE reads, yields one record per CDR3 protein. The sample records hundreds of thousands of distinct CDR3 sequences, 16% being singletons. The source material was PBMCs or a T cell subset sorted from them (not recorded which). The clonotype comes from a man younger than 35 who had mild COVID-19 (a few samples of this study predate the infection). Cell type and time point are not known.

The CDR3 bases are TGTGCCAGCAGGGAGAGGGGACTAGCCACCTACAATGAGCAGTTCTTC. This codes for CASRERGLATYNEQFF. This chain uses TRBV6-6 with TRBJ2-1; 9 bases are shared with TRBD2. This CDR3 has 16 residues. The V segment lost 6 bases and the J segment 2 bases; nucleotides outside the gene matches: 8. In germline, CDR1 is MNHNY, CDR2 SVGAGI (reference sequence).